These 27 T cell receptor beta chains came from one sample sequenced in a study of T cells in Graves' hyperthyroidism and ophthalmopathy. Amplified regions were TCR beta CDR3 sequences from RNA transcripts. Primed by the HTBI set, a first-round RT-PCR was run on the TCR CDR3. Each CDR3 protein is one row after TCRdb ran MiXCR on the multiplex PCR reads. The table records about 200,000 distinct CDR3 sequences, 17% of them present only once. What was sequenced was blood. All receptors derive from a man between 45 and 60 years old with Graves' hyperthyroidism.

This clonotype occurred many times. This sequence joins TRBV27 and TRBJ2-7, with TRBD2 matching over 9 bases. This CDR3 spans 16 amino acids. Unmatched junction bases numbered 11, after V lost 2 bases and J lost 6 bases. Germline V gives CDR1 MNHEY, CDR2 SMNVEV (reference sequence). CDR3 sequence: CASSLPLGSGRVEQYF. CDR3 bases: TGTGCCAGCAGTTTACCCTTGGGTAGCGGGAGAGTCGAGCAGTACTTC.

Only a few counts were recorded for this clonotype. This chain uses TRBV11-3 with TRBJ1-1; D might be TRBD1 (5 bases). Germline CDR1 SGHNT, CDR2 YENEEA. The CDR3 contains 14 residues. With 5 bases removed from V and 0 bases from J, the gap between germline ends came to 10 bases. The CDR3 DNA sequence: TGTGCCAGCAGCGTCCGGGGCCTGAACACTGAAGCTTTCTTT. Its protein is CASSVRGLNTEAFF.

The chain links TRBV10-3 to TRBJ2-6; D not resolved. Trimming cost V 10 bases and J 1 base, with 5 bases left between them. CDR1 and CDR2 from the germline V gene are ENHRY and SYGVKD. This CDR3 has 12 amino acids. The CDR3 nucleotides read TGTGCCACGAGGTCTGGGGCCAACGTCCTGACTTTC. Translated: CATRSGANVLTF.

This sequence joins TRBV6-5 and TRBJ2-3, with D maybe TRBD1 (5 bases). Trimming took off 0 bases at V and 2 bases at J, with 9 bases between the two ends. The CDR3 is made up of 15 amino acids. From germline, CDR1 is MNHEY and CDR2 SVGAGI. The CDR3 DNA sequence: TGTGCCAGCAGTTACTCGGGGCAGGACACAGATACGCAGTATTTT. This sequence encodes CASSYSGQDTDTQYF.

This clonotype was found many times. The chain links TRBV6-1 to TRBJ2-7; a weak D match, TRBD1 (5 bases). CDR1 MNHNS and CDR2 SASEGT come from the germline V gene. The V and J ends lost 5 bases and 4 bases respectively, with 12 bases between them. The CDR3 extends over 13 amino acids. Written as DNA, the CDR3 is TGTGCCAGCAGTAAGGACACAAATTACGAGCAGTACTTC. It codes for CASSKDTNYEQYF.

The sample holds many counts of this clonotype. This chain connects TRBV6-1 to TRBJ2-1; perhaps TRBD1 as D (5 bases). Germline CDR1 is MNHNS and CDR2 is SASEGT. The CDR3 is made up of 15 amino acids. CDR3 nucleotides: TGTGCTGTAGGGGTGGTTAAGGGTTCCTACAATGAGCAGTTCTTC. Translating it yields CAVGVVKGSYNEQFF.

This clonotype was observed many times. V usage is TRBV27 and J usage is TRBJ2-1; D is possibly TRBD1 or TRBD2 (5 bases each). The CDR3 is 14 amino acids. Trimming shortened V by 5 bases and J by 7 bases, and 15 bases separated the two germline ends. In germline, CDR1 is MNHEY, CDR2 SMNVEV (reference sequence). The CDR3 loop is CASSPTQGVNEQFF. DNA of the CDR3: TGTGCCAGCAGTCCCACCCAGGGAGTTAATGAGCAGTTCTTC.

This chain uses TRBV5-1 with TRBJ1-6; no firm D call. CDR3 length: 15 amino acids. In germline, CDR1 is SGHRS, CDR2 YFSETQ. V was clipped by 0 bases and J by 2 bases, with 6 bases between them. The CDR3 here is CASSLDLTYNSPLHF. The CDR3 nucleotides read TGCGCCAGCAGCTTGGATCTAACCTATAATTCACCCCTCCACTTT.

CDR3 in DNA: TGTGCCAGCAGTATTCGACGGGGAGATACGCAGTATTTT. This translates into CASSIRRGDTQYF. The chain joins TRBV27 to TRBJ2-3; possible D gene TRBD2, 5 bases. V lost 5 bases and J 5 bases, leaving 11 bases between the germline ends. The CDR3 runs to 13 residues. CDR1 MNHEY and CDR2 SMNVEV come from the germline V gene (reference sequence).

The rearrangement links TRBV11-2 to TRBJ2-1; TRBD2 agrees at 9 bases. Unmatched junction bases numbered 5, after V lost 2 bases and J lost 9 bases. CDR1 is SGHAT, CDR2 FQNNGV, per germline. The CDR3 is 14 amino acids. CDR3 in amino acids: CASSLLTSGAEQFF. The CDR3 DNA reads TGTGCCAGCAGCTTATTGACTAGCGGAGCTGAGCAGTTCTTC.

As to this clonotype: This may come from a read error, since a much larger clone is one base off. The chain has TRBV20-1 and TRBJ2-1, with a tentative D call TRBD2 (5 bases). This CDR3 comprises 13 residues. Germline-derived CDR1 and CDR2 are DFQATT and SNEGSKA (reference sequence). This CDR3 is CSIGPRVSNEQFF. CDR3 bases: TGCAGCATTGGCCCGAGGGTGTCCAATGAGCAGTTCTTC.

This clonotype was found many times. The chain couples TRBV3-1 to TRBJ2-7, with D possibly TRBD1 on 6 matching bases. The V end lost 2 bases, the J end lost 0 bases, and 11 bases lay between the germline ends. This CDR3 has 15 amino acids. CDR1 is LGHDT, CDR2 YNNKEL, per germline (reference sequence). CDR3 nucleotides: TGTGCCAGCAGCCAATATGGACAGACCTCCTACGAGCAGTACTTC. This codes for CASSQYGQTSYEQYF.

The CDR3 is CASSEVWDNSYEQYF. The CDR3 nucleotides are TGTGCCAGCAGTGAAGTGTGGGACAACTCCTACGAGCAGTACTTC. V gene TRBV6-1 combines with J gene TRBJ2-7, with D maybe TRBD1 (6 bases). There are 15 residues in the CDR3. Germline values: CDR1 MNHNS, CDR2 SASEGT. Deletions cut 1 base from V and 0 bases from J, with 10 bases between.

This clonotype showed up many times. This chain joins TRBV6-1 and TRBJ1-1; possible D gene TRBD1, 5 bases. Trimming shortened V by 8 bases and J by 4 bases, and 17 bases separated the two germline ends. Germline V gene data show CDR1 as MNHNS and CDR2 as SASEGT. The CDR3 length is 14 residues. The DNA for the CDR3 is TGTGCCAGCTCGTATCAGCCGGGGGGCACTGAAGCTTTCTTT. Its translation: CASSYQPGGTEAFF.

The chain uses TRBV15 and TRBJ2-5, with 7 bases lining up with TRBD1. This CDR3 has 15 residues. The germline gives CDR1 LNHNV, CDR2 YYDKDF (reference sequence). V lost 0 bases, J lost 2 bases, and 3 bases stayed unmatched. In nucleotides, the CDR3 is TGTGCCACCAGCAGAGATCAGGGGGATCAAGAGACCCAGTACTTC. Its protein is CATSRDQGDQETQYF.

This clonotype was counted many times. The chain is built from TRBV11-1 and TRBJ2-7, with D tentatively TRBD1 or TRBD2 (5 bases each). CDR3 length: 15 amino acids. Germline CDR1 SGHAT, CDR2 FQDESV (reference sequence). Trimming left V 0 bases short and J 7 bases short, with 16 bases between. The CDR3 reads CASSLAGQGLREQYF. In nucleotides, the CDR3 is TGTGCCAGCAGCTTAGCGGGGCAAGGACTCCGGGAGCAGTACTTC.

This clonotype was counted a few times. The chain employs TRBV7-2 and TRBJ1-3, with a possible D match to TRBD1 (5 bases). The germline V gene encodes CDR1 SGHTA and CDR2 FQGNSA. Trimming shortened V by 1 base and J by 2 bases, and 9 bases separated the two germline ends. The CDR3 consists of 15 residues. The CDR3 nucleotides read TGTGCCAGCAGCTTAGACGGGACGGCTGGAAACACCATATATTTT. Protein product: CASSLDGTAGNTIYF.

CDR3 loop: CATSDSSRGGSLDTGELFF. Here the CDR3 DNA reads TGTGCCACCAGTGATTCATCCAGGGGGGGCAGTTTAGACACCGGGGAGCTGTTTTTT. V and J are TRBV24-1 and TRBJ2-2; D is tentatively TRBD1 or TRBD2 (7 bases each). CDR1 and CDR2 from the germline V gene are KGHDR and SFDVKD. The length of the CDR3 is 19 residues. With 2 bases removed from V and 3 bases from J, the gap between germline ends came to 21 bases.

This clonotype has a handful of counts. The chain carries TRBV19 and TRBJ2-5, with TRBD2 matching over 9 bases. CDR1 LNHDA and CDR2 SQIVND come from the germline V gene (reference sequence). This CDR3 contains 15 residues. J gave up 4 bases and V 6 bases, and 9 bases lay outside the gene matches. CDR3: CASRNSGRWGETQYF. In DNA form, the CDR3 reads TGTGCCAGTAGGAATAGCGGGAGATGGGGAGAGACCCAGTACTTC.

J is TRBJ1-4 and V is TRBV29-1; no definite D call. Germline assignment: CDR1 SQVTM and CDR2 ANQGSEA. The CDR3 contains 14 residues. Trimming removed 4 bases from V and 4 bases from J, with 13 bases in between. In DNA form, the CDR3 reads TGCAGCGTTGTAGAAAGGGCCGGTAATGAAAAACTGTTTTTT. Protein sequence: CSVVERAGNEKLFF.

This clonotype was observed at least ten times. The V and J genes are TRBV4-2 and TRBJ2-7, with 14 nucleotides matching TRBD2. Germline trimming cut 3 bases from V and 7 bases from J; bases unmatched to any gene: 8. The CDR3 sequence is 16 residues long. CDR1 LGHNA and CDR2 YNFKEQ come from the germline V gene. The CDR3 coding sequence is TGTGCCAGCAGCCATACCGGGACTAGCGGGAGTGAGGAGCAGTACTTC. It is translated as CASSHTGTSGSEEQYF.

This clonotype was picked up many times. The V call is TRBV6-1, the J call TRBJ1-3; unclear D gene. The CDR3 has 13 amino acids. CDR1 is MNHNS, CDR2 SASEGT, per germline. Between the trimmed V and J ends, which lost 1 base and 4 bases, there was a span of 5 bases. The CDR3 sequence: CASSEDRGNTIYF. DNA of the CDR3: TGTGCCAGCAGTGAAGACAGAGGAAACACCATATATTTT.

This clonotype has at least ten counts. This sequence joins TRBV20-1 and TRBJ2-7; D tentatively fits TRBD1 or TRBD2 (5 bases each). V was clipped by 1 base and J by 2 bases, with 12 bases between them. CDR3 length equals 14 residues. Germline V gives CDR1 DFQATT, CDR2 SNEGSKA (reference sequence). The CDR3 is CSARVGTSPYEQYF. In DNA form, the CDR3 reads TGCAGTGCTAGAGTGGGGACCAGCCCCTACGAGCAGTACTTC.

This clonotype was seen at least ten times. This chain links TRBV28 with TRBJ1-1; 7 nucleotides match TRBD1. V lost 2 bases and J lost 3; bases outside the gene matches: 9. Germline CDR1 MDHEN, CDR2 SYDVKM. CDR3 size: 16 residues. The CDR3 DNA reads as TGTGCCAGCAGTTTAACAGGGGTCGGTTTCCACACTGAAGCTTTCTTT. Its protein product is CASSLTGVGFHTEAFF.

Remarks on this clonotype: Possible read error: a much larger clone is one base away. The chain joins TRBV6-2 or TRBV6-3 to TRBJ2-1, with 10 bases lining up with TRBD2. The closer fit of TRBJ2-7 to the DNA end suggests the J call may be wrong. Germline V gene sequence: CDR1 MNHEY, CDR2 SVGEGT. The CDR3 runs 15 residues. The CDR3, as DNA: TGTGCCAGCAGTACGATGGTAGCGGGAGGTAATGAGCAGTACTTC. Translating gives CASSTMVAGGNEQYF.

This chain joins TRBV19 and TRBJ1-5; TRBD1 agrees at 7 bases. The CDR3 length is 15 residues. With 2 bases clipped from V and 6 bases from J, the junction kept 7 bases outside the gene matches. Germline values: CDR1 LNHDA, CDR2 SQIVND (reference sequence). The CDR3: CASSIIRQGRQPQHF. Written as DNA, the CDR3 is TGTGCCAGTAGTATAATCCGACAGGGCCGTCAGCCCCAGCATTTT.

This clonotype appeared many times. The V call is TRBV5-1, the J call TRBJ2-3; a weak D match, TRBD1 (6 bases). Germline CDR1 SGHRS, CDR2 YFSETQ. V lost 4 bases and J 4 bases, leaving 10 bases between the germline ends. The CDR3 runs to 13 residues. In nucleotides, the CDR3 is TGCGCCAGCAGCCCCCCAGGGGCAGATACGCAGTATTTT. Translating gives CASSPPGADTQYF.